These 21 T cell receptor beta chains originate from one sample sequenced in a study of cytomegalovirus exposure and HLA in healthy donors. Measured with immunoSEQ multiplex PCR; TCRdb has only the in-frame clones, and not every one. The data hold around 250,000 clones, with almost 90% observed a single time. Sequenced input: PBMCs. These receptors were collected from a woman younger than 35 in good health and CMV-seronegative.

The chain joins TRBV19 to TRBJ2-3; 9 bases fit TRBD1. J was trimmed by 0 bases and V by 7 bases; bases with no gene match: 5. CDR1 and CDR2 (germline): LNHDA, SQIVND (reference sequence). This CDR3 has 15 amino acids. This CDR3 is CASTTGTGSTDTQYF. The CDR3 DNA follows: TGTGCCAGTACCACCGGGACAGGGAGCACAGATACGCAGTATTTT.

This clone was observed a single time. The chain carries TRBV19 and TRBJ1-1, with D possibly TRBD1 on 5 matching bases. Germline lookup yields CDR1 LNHDA and CDR2 SQIVND (reference sequence). V was trimmed by 7 bases and J by 0 bases, leaving 15 bases between them. This CDR3 spans 15 amino acids. The CDR3 DNA reads as TGTGCCAGTAAGGGAAGGGCAGGGATGAACACTGAAGCTTTCTTT. Translation gives CASKGRAGMNTEAFF.

This CDR3 is CASSDSLVRCSYEQYV. As DNA, the CDR3 is TGTGCCAGCAGTGACAGCCTAGTGAGGTGTTCCTACGAGCAGTACGTC. The gene calls are TRBV6-4 and TRBJ2-7; D call uncertain. The germline V and J ends were trimmed by 2 bases and 1 base, with 15 bases remaining between them. The CDR3 length is 16 residues. Germline V lookup: CDR1 MRHNA, CDR2 SNTAGT.

The gene calls are TRBV7-2 and TRBJ2-3; tentatively, D is TRBD1 (6 bases). The CDR3 has 14 residues. Germline CDR1 SGHTA, CDR2 FQGNSA. Trimming stripped 5 bases from V and 1 base from J, with 10 bases between. The CDR3 region has the DNA TGTGCCAGCAGCCGGGACACCCGCACAGATACGCAGTATTTT. It yields the protein CASSRDTRTDTQYF.

The chain couples TRBV4-2 to TRBJ1-1; 11 bases agree with TRBD1. The CDR3 totals 17 residues. Germline V gene data show CDR1 as LGHNA and CDR2 as YNFKEQ. Trimming cost V 4 bases and J 3 bases; bases outside gene matches: 10. The CDR3 DNA is TGTGCCAGCAGCCTGCGTAGGACAGGGGGCAGATACACTGAAGCTTTCTTT. This codes for CASSLRRTGGRYTEAFF.

The sample holds one count of this clone. The chain combines TRBV28 with TRBJ1-1, with D hard to call. The CDR3 totals 12 residues. V was trimmed by 6 bases and J by 9 bases, leaving 14 bases between them. CDR1 is MDHEN and CDR2 is SYDVKM in the germline V gene. CDR3 coding DNA: TGTGCCAGCAGGACCCCGGGGAAAAAAGCTTTCTTT. Amino acid sequence: CASRTPGKKAFF.

The V and J genes are TRBV4-1 and TRBJ2-5, with 7 bases fitting TRBD1. CDR1 is MGHRA, CDR2 YSYEKL, per germline. The V gene end was trimmed by 4 bases and the J gene end by 2 bases; junction bases not matched to a gene: 7. CDR3 length: 15 amino acids. CDR3 residues: CASSPSPGQQETQYF. CDR3 coding DNA: TGCGCCAGCAGCCCCAGCCCGGGACAGCAAGAGACCCAGTACTTC.

The chain recombines TRBV28 with TRBJ2-7, with TRBD1 matching 9 bases. Germline V gene sequence: CDR1 MDHEN, CDR2 SYDVKM. The CDR3 consists of 13 residues. After removal of 6 bases from V and 5 bases from J, the junction contained 5 bases not matched to a gene. CDR3 sequence: CASSGTGFNEQYF. CDR3 coding DNA: TGTGCCAGCAGCGGGACAGGGTTTAACGAGCAGTACTTC. The variable domain in full, with the rest retrieved from reference TRBV28 and TRBJ2-7, is DVKVTQSSRYLVKRTGEKVFLECVQDMDHENMFWYRQDPGLGLRLIYFSYDVKMKEKGDIPEGYSVSREKKERFSLILESASTNQTSMYLCASSGTGFNEQYFGPGTRLTVT.

The J gene is TRBJ2-2, the V gene TRBV2; no clear D gene. Germline V CDR1 and CDR2: SNHLY, FYNNEI. The V end was cut by 7 bases, the J end by 0 bases, with 9 bases between. The CDR3 is 14 residues long. CDR3 amino acids: CASMESTNTGELFF. The CDR3 DNA follows: TGTGCCAGCATGGAGAGCACGAACACCGGGGAGCTGTTTTTT.

This clone has a single count. V usage is TRBV7-9 and J usage is TRBJ1-1; D is unclear. V gave up 2 bases and J gave up 5 bases, with 12 bases separating them. This CDR3 comprises 14 residues. Germline assignment: CDR1 SEHNR and CDR2 FQNEAQ (reference sequence). The CDR3: CASSLRTPVTEAFF. The DNA of the CDR3 is TGTGCCAGCAGCTTACGAACTCCCGTGACTGAAGCTTTCTTT.

The rearrangement links TRBV19 to TRBJ1-3; possible D gene TRBD1, 5 bases. V lost 10 bases to trimming and J lost 2 bases, with 21 bases between them. CDR1 is LNHDA, CDR2 SQIVND, per germline (reference sequence). CDR3 length equals 16 residues. The DNA of the CDR3 is TGTGCCACAACAAAATCCAGGGCGAAGGCTGGAAACACCATATATTTT. Protein product: CATTKSRAKAGNTIYF.

This clone was recorded once. The chain links TRBV28 to TRBJ2-7, with 7 bases fitting TRBD2. Germline V lookup: CDR1 MDHEN, CDR2 SYDVKM. The CDR3 spans 13 residues. V lost 8 bases, J lost 2 bases, and 6 bases stayed unmatched. CDR3 sequence: CASSGTTPYEQYF. The CDR3 DNA is TGTGCCAGCTCCGGGACTACACCCTACGAGCAGTACTTC.

The chain couples TRBV15 to TRBJ1-1; 7 nucleotides match TRBD1. Germline trimming cut 5 bases from V and 4 bases from J; bases unmatched to any gene: 13. This CDR3 is 16 amino acids long. CDR1 and CDR2 from the germline V gene are LNHNV and YYDKDF (reference sequence). Here the CDR3 DNA reads TGTGCCACCAGCCACCCCGTTTCGGCAGGGGGCACTGAAGCTTTCTTT. Translated, it gives CATSHPVSAGGTEAFF.

The CDR3 sequence: CASGFDRGNQPQHF. CDR3 coding DNA: TGTGCCAGTGGTTTCGACAGGGGCAATCAGCCCCAGCATTTT. J is TRBJ1-5 and V is TRBV19; TRBD1 matches 7 bases. The CDR3 contains 14 residues. After removal of 8 bases from V and 2 bases from J, the junction contained 6 bases not matched to a gene. Per the germline V gene, CDR1 is LNHDA and CDR2 is SQIVND (reference sequence).

The J gene is TRBJ2-2, the V gene TRBV7-6, with TRBD1 matching 10 bases. CDR3 length: 18 residues. The germline V gene encodes CDR1 SGHVS and CDR2 FNYEAQ. V lost 1 base to trimming and J lost 5 bases; unmatched junction nucleotides: 10. The CDR3 region has the DNA TGTGCCAGCAGCTTAGTATCCCCTGACAGGGGGCGAACCGGGGAGCTGTTTTTT. It encodes CASSLVSPDRGRTGELFF.

This clone was seen just once. The chain recombines TRBV7-2 with TRBJ2-5, with D possibly being TRBD2 (6 bases). Germline V CDR1 and CDR2: SGHTA, FQGNSA. The CDR3 is 16 residues long. V was shortened by 3 bases and J by 5 bases, with 19 bases between the two germline ends. The CDR3 bases are TGTGCCAGCAGCTTTAGCCCCCCGGGGAGCGGGGAGACCCAGTACTTC. It translates to CASSFSPPGSGETQYF. Based on the CDR3 plus reference TRBV7-2 and TRBJ2-5, the full variable domain is GAGVSQSPSNKVTEKGKDVELRCDPISGHTALYWYRQSLGQGLEFLIYFQGNSAPDKSGLPSDRFSAERTGGSVSTLTIQRTQQEDSAVYLCASSFSPPGSGETQYFGPGTRLLVL.

J is TRBJ1-1 and V is TRBV5-4; possible D gene TRBD1, 5 bases. CDR3 size: 15 residues. Germline CDR1 SGHNT, CDR2 YYREEE (reference sequence). Between the trimmed V and J ends, which lost 1 base and 0 bases, there was a span of 10 bases. The CDR3 DNA is TGTGCCAGCAGCTTGTCCCAGGGCTTGAACACTGAAGCTTTCTTT. Encoded protein: CASSLSQGLNTEAFF.

The V gene is TRBV29-1, the J gene TRBJ1-2, with 7 bases that match TRBD1. Germline loops: CDR1 SQVTM, CDR2 ANQGSEA. J lost 1 base, V lost 6 bases, and 11 bases had no gene match. This CDR3 is 15 amino acids long. CDR3: CSVPRTGYYNYGYTF. CDR3 in DNA: TGCAGCGTCCCCCGGACAGGATACTATAACTATGGCTACACCTTC.

A single count supports this clone. V is TRBV18 and J is TRBJ2-5, with a possible D match to TRBD1 (5 bases). The CDR3 sequence is 14 residues long. V lost 3 bases and J 2 bases, leaving 10 bases between the germline ends. Germline loops: CDR1 KGHSH, CDR2 LQKENI. The CDR3 spells CASSPSDSQETQYF. The CDR3, as DNA: TGTGCCAGCTCACCGTCCGACAGTCAAGAGACCCAGTACTTC.

The V and J genes are TRBV5-4 and TRBJ2-1; 11 nucleotides line up with TRBD2. The CDR3 extends over 16 amino acids. Unmatched junction bases numbered 8, after V lost 2 bases and J lost 7 bases. Germline V gene sequence: CDR1 SGHNT, CDR2 YYREEE (reference sequence). The CDR3 is CASSLATSGGQNEQFF. CDR3 sequence (DNA): TGTGCCAGCAGCTTAGCTACTAGCGGGGGTCAGAATGAGCAGTTCTTC. Looking up the rest from reference TRBV5-4 and TRBJ2-1 gives the full variable domain: ETGVTQSPTHLIKTRGQQVTLRCSSQSGHNTVSWYQQALGQGPQFIFQYYREEENGRGNFPPRFSGLQFPNYSSELNVNALELDDSALYLCASSLATSGGQNEQFFGPGTRLTVL.

The rearrangement joins TRBV7-2 to TRBJ1-2; D possibly corresponds to TRBD1 (6 bases). CDR1 is SGHTA, CDR2 FQGNSA, per germline. V gave up 0 bases and J gave up 5 bases, with 16 bases separating them. The CDR3 contains 16 residues. CDR3 region: CASSLAYRGGAYGYTF. CDR3 nucleotide sequence: TGTGCCAGCAGCTTAGCGTATAGAGGGGGTGCGTATGGCTACACCTTC.